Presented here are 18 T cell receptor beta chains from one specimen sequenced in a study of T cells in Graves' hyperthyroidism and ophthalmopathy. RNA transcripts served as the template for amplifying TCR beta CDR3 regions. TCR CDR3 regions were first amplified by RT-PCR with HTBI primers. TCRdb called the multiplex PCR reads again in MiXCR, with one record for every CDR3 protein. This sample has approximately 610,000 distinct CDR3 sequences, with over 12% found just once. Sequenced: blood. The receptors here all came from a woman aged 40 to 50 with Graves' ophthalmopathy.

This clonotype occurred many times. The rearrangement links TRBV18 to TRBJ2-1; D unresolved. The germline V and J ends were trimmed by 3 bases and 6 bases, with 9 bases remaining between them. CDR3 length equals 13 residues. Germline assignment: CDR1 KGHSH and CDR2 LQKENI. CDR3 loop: CASSPSNSNEQFF. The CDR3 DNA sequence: TGTGCCAGCTCACCCTCAAACAGCAATGAGCAGTTCTTC.

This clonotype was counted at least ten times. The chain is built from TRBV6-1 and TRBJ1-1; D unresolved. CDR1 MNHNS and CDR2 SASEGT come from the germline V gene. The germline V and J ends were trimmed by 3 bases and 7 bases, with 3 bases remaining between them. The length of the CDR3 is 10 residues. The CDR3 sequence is CASSDNEAFF. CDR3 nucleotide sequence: TGTGCCAGCAGTGATAATGAAGCTTTCTTT.

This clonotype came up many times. CDR3 loop: CASQDSNSYEQYF. CDR3 coding DNA: TGTGCCAGCCAGGACAGCAACTCCTACGAGCAGTACTTC. The gene calls are TRBV28 and TRBJ2-7, with D perhaps matching TRBD1 (6 bases). V was trimmed by 8 bases and J by 0 bases, leaving 11 bases between them. In germline, CDR1 is MDHEN, CDR2 SYDVKM. The CDR3 runs 13 residues.

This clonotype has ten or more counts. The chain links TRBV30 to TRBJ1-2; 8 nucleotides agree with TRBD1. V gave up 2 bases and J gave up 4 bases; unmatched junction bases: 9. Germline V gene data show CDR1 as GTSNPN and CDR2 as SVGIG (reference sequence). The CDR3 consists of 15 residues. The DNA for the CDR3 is TGTGCCTGGAGTACCTACAGGGGGTTGGTCTATGGCTACACCTTC. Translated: CAWSTYRGLVYGYTF.

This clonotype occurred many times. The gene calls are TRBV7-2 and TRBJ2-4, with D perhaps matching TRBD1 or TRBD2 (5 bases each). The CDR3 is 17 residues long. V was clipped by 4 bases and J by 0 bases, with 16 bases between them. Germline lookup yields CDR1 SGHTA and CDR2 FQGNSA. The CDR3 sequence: CASSSDTGTIAKNIQYF. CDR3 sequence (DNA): TGTGCCAGCAGCTCTGACACCGGGACCATAGCCAAAAACATTCAGTACTTC.

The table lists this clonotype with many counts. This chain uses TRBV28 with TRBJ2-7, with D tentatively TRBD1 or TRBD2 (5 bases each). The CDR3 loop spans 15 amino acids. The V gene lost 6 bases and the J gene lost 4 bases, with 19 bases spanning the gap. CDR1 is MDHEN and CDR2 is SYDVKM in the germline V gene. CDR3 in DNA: TGTGCCAGCAGGTCACCCCCCGGGACCCGATACGAGCAGTACTTC. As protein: CASRSPPGTRYEQYF.

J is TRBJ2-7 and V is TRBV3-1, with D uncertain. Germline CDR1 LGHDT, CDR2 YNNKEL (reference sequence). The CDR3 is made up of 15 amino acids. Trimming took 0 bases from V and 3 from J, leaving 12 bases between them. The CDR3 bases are TGTGCCAGCAGCCAAGATCGGGCAGGAGACTACGAGCAGTACTTC. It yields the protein CASSQDRAGDYEQYF.

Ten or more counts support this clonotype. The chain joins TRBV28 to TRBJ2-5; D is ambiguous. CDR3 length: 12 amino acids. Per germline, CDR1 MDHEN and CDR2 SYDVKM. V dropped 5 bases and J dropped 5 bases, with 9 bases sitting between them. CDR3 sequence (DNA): TGTGCCAGCAGTCCCTTGAGGGAGACCCAGTACTTC. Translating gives CASSPLRETQYF.

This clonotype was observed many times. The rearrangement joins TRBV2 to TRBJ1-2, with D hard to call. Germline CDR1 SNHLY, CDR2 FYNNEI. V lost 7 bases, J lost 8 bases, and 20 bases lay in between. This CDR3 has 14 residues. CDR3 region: CASKTWGDSIGYTF. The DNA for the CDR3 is TGTGCCAGCAAGACTTGGGGAGATAGTATAGGCTACACCTTC.

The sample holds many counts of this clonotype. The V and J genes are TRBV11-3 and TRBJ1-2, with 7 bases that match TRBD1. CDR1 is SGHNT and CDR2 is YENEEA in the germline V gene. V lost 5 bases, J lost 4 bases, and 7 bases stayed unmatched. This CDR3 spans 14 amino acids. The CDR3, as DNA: TGTGCCAGCAGCCTCGGACAGGCTGTCTATGGCTACACCTTC. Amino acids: CASSLGQAVYGYTF.

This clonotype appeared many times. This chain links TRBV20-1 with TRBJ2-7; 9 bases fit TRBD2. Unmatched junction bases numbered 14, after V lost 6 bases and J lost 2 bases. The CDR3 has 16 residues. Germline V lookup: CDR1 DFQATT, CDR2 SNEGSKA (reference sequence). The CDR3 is CSAPRTLTSGPYEQYF. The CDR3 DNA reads TGCAGTGCCCCCCGGACGCTGACTAGCGGCCCCTACGAGCAGTACTTC.

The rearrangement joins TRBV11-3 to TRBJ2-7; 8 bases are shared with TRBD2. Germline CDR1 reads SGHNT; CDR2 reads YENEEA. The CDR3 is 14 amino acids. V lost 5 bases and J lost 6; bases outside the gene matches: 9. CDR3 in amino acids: CASSSSGATAEQYF. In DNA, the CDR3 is TGTGCCAGCAGCAGTAGCGGGGCCACTGCCGAGCAGTACTTC. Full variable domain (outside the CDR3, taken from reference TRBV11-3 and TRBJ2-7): EAGVVQSPRYKIIEKKQPVAFWCNPISGHNTLYWYLQNLGQGPELLIRYENEEAVDDSQLPKDRFSAERLKGVDSTLKIQPAELGDSAVYLCASSSSGATAEQYFGPGTRLTVT.

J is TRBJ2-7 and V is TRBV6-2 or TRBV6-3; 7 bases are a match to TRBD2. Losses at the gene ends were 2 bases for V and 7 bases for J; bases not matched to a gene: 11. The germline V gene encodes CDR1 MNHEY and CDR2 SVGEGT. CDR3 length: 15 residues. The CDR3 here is CASSYPSSGRREQYF. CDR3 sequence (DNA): TGTGCCAGCAGTTACCCTTCTAGCGGCAGGCGAGAGCAGTACTTC.

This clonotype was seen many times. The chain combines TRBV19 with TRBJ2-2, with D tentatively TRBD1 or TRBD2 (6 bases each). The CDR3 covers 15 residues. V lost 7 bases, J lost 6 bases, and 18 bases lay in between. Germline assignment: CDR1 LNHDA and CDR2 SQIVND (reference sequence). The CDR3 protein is CASKTGAGGAGELFF. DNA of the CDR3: TGTGCCAGTAAGACGGGGGCAGGCGGGGCCGGGGAGCTGTTTTTT.

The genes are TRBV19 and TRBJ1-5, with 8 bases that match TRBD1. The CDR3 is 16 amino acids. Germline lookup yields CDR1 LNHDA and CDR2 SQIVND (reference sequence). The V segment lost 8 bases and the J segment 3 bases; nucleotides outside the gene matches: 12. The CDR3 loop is CASGHTGGPPNQPQHF. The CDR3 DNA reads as TGTGCCAGTGGACATACAGGGGGTCCTCCCAATCAGCCCCAGCATTTT.

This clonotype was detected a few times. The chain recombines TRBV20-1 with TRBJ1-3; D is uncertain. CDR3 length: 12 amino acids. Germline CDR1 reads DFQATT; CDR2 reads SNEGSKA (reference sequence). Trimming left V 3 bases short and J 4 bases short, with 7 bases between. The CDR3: CSASGPGNTIYF. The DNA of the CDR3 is TGCAGTGCTAGTGGGCCGGGAAACACCATATATTTT.

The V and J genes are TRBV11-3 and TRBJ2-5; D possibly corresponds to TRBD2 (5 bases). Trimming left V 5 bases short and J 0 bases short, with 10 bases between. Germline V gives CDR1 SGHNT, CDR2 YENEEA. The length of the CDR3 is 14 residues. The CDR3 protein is CASSPAGYQETQYF. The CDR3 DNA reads TGTGCCAGCAGCCCGGCGGGTTACCAAGAGACCCAGTACTTC.

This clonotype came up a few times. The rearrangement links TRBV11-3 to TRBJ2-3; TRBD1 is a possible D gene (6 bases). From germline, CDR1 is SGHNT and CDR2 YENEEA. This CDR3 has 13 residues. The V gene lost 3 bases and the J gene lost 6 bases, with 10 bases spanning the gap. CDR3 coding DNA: TGTGCCAGCAGCTTGGCTAGGGGGGATACGCAGTATTTT. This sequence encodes CASSLARGDTQYF.